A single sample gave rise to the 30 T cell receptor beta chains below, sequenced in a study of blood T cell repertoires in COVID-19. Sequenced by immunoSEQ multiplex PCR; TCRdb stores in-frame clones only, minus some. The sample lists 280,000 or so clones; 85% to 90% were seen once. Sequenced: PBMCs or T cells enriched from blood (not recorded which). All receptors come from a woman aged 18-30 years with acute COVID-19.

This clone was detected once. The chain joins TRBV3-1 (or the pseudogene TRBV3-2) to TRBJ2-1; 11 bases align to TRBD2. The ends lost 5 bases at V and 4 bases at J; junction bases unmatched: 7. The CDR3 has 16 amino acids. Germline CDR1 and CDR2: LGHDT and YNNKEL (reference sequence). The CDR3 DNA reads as TGTGCCAGCAGCTCCCTAGCGGGAGGATCGTACAATGAGCAGTTCTTC. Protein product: CASSSLAGGSYNEQFF.

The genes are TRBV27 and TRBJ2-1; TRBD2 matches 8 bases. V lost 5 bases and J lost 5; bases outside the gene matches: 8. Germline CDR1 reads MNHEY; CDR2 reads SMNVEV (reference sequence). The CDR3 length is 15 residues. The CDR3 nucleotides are TGTGCCAGCAGTGTCCCGGGACTAGGGGACAATGAGCAGTTCTTC. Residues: CASSVPGLGDNEQFF.

CDR3 nucleotides: TGTGCCAGCAGCCCTTTGTACACAGGGGTCCTCAAGGATGAAGCTTTCTTT. Translation: CASSPLYTGVLKDEAFF. The V gene is TRBV7-9, the J gene TRBJ1-1; 7 bases match TRBD1. The junction had 19 bases not matched to a gene; V was cut back by 5 bases and J by 7 bases. Germline lookup yields CDR1 SEHNR and CDR2 FQNEAQ (reference sequence). CDR3 length equals 17 residues.

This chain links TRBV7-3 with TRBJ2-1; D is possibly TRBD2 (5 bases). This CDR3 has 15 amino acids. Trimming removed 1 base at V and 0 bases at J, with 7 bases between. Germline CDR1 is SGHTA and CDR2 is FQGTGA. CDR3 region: CASSLMGSSYNEQFF. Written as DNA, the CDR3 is TGTGCCAGCAGCTTAATGGGGAGCTCCTACAATGAGCAGTTCTTC. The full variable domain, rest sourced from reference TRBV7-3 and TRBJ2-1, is GAGVSQTPSNKVTEKGKYVELRCDPISGHTALYWYRQSLGQGPEFLIYFQGTGAADDSGLPNDRFFAVRPEGSVSTLKIQRTERGDSAVYLCASSLMGSSYNEQFFGPGTRLTVL.

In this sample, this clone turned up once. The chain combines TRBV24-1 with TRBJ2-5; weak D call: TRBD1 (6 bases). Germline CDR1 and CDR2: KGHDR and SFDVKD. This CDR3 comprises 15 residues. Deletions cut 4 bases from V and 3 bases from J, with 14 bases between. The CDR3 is CATSDPTDREETQYF. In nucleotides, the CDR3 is TGTGCCACCAGTGACCCCACGGACAGAGAAGAGACCCAGTACTTC.

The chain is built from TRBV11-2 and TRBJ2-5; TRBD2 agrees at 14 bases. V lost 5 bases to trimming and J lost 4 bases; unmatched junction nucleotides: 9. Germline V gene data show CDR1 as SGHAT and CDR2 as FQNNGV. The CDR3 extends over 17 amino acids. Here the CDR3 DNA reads TGTGCCAGCAGCGGGACGGGACTAGCGGGAGTGTCAGAGACCCAGTACTTC. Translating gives CASSGTGLAGVSETQYF. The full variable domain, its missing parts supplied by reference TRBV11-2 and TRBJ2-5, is EAGVAQSPRYKIIEKRQSVAFWCNPISGHATLYWYQQILGQGPKLLIQFQNNGVVDDSQLPKDRFSAERLKGVDSTLKIQPAKLEDSAVYLCASSGTGLAGVSETQYFGPGTRLLVL.

The CDR3 nucleotides read TGTGCCAGCACATCCAGCTGGAGGCTAGACGAGCAGTACTTC. Protein product: CASTSSWRLDEQYF. This chain uses TRBV27 with TRBJ2-7; D is perhaps TRBD2 (5 bases). V lost 7 bases and J lost 5, with 18 bases in between. In germline, CDR1 is MNHEY, CDR2 SMNVEV (reference sequence). The CDR3 is 14 residues long.

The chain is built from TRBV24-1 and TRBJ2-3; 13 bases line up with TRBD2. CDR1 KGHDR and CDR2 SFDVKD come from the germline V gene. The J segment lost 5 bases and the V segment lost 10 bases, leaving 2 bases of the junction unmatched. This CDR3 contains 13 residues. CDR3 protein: CATRLAGGDTQYF. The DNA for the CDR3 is TGTGCCACTCGACTAGCGGGAGGAGATACGCAGTATTTT.

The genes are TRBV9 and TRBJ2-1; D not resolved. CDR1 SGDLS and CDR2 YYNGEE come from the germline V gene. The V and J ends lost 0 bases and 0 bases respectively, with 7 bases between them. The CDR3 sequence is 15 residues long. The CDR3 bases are TGTGCCAGCAGCGTAGATACCTACTCCTACAATGAGCAGTTCTTC. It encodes CASSVDTYSYNEQFF.

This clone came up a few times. CDR3 region: CASSIGRELRYEQYF. In DNA form, the CDR3 reads TGTGCCAGTAGTATCGGGCGGGAGCTTCGCTACGAGCAGTACTTC. V gene TRBV19 combines with J gene TRBJ2-7, with 7 bases aligning to TRBD2. CDR1 is LNHDA and CDR2 is SQIVND in the germline V gene (reference sequence). This CDR3 has 15 amino acids. V was pared by 3 bases and J by 3 bases, with 8 bases of the junction left unmatched. Using reference TRBV19 and TRBJ2-7 for the parts outside the CDR3, the full variable domain is DGGITQSPKYLFRKEGQNVTLSCEQNLNHDAMYWYRQDPGQGLRLIYYSQIVNDFQKGDIAEGYSVSREKKESFPLTVTSAQKNPTAFYLCASSIGRELRYEQYFGPGTRLTVT.

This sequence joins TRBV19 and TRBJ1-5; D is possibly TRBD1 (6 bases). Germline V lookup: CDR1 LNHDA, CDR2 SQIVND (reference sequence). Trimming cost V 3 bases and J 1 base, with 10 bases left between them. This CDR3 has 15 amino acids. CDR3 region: CASSIVRGSNQPQHF. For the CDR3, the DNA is TGTGCCAGTAGTATTGTCAGGGGAAGCAATCAGCCCCAGCATTTT.

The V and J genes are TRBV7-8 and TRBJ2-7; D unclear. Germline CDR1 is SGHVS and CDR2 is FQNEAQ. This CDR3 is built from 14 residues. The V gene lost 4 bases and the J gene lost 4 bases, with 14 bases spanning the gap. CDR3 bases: TGTGCCAGCAGCTCAACTTCAACAGTGTACGAGCAGTACTTC. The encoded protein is CASSSTSTVYEQYF.

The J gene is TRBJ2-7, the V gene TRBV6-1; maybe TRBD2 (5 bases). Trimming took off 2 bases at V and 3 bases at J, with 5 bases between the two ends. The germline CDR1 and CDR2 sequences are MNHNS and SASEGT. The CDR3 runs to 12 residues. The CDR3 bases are TGTGCCAGCAGTGAAAGCGGCTACGAGCAGTACTTC. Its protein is CASSESGYEQYF.

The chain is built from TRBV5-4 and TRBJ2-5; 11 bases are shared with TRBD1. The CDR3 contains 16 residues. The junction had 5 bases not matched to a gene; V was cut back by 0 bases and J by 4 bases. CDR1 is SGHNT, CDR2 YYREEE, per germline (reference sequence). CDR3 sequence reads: CASSLAGTGGGETQYF. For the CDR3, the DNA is TGTGCCAGCAGCTTGGCCGGGACAGGGGGGGGAGAGACCCAGTACTTC.

In DNA form, the CDR3 reads TGTGCCACCAGCAGAGACCGAGCGGGAGTGTACAATGAGCAGTTCTTC. This gives the protein CATSRDRAGVYNEQFF. The chain combines TRBV15 with TRBJ2-1, with 8 bases aligning to TRBD2. Trimming took 0 bases from V and 4 from J; bases not matched to a gene: 5. The CDR3 has 16 residues. Germline-derived CDR1 and CDR2 are LNHNV and YYDKDF (reference sequence). Drawing the rest from reference TRBV15 and TRBJ2-1, the complete variable domain is DAMVIQNPRYQVTQFGKPVTLSCSQTLNHNVMYWYQQKSSQAPKLLFHYYDKDFNNEADTPDNFQSRRPNTSFCFLDIRSPGLGDTAMYLCATSRDRAGVYNEQFFGPGTRLTVL.

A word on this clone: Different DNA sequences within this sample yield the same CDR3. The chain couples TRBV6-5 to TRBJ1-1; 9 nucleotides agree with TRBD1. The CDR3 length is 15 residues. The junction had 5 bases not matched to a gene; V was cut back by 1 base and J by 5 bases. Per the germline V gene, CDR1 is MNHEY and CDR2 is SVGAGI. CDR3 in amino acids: CASSYLGQGGTEAFF. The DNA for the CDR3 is TGTGCCAGCAGTTACTTGGGACAGGGTGGAACTGAAGCTTTCTTT.

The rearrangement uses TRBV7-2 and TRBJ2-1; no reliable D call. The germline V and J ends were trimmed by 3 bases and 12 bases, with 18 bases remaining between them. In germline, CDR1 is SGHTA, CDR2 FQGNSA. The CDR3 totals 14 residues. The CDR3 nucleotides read TGTGCCAGCAGCTTGTCTAGTTTGGCATCCGTGCAGTTCTTC. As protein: CASSLSSLASVQFF. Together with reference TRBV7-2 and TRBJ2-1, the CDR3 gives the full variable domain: GAGVSQSPSNKVTEKGKDVELRCDPISGHTALYWYRQSLGQGLEFLIYFQGNSAPDKSGLPSDRFSAERTGGSVSTLTIQRTQQEDSAVYLCASSLSSLASVQFFGPGTRLTVL.

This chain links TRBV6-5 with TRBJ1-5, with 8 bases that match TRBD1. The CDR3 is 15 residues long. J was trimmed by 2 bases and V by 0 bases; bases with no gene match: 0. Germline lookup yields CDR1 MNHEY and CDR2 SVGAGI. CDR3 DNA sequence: TGTGCCAGCAGTTACTCGACAGGGGGCAATCAGCCCCAGCATTTT. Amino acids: CASSYSTGGNQPQHF.

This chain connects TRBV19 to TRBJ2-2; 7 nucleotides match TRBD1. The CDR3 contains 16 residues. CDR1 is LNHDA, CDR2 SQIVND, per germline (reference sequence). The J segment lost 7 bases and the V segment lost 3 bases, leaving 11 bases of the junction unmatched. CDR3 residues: CASSITGVIGVGELFF. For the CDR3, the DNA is TGTGCCAGTAGTATTACAGGGGTAATCGGTGTCGGGGAGCTGTTTTTT. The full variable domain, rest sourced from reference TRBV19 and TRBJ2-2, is DGGITQSPKYLFRKEGQNVTLSCEQNLNHDAMYWYRQDPGQGLRLIYYSQIVNDFQKGDIAEGYSVSREKKESFPLTVTSAQKNPTAFYLCASSITGVIGVGELFFGEGSRLTVL.

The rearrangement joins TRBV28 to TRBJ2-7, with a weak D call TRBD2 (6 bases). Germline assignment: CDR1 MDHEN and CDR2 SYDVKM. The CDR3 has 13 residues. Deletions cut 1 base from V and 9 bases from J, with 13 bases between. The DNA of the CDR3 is TGTGCCAGCAGTTTATTTCTCCGGGGAGGGCAGTACTTC. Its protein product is CASSLFLRGGQYF. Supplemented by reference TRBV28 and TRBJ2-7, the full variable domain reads DVKVTQSSRYLVKRTGEKVFLECVQDMDHENMFWYRQDPGLGLRLIYFSYDVKMKEKGDIPEGYSVSREKKERFSLILESASTNQTSMYLCASSLFLRGGQYFGPGTRLTVT.

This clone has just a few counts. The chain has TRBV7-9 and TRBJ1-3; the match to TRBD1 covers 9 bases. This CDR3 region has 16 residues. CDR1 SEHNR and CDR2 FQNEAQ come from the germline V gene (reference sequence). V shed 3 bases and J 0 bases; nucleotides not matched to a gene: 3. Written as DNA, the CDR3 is TGTGCCAGCAGCTTCGGACAGGGGCGCTCTGGAAACACCATATATTTT. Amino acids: CASSFGQGRSGNTIYF.

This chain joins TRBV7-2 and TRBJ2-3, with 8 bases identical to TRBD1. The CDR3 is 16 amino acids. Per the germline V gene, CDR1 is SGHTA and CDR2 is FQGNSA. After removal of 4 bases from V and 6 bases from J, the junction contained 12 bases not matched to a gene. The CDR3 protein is CASSSGPTGGMDTQYF. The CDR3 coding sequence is TGTGCCAGCAGCTCGGGACCCACAGGGGGGATGGATACGCAGTATTTT.

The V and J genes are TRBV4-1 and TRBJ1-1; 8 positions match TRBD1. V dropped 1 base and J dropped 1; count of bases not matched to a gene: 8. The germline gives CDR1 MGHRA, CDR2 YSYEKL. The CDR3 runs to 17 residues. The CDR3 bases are TGCGCCAGCAGCCAAGGGAGGGGCAGGGGGCCGAACACTGAAGCTTTCTTT. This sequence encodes CASSQGRGRGPNTEAFF.

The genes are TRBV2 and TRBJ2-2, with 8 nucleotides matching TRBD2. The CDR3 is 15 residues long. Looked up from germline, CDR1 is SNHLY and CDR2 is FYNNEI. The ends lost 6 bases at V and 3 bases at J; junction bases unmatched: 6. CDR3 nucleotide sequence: TGTGCCAGCAGGCACCCGGGGGGGGACACCGGGGAGCTGTTTTTT. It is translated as CASRHPGGDTGELFF. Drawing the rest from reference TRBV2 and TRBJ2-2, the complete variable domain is EPEVTQTPSHQVTQMGQEVILRCVPISNHLYFYWYRQILGQKVEFLVSFYNNEISEKSEIFDDQFSVERPDGSNFTLKIRSTKLEDSAMYFCASRHPGGDTGELFFGEGSRLTVL.

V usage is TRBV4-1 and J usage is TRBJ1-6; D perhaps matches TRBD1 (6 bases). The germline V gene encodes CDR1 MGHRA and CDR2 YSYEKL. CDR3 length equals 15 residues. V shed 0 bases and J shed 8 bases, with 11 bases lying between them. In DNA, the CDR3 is TGCGCCAGCAGCCAAGAACAGGGCGATCATTCACCCCTCCACTTT. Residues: CASSQEQGDHSPLHF.

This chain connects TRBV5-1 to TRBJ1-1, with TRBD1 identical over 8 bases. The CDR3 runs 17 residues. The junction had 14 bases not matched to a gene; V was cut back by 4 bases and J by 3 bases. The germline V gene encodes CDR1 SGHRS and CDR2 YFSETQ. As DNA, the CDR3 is TGCGCCAGCAGCGCCTCCCCAGGGGGCGCCAGGGACACTGAAGCTTTCTTT. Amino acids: CASSASPGGARDTEAFF.

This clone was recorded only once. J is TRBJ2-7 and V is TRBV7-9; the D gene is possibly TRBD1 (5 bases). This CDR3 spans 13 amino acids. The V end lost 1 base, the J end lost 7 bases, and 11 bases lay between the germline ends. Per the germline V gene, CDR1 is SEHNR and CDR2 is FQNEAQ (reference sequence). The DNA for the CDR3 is TGTGCCAGCAGCTTAGTATCGGCAGGGGAGCAGTACTTC. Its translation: CASSLVSAGEQYF.

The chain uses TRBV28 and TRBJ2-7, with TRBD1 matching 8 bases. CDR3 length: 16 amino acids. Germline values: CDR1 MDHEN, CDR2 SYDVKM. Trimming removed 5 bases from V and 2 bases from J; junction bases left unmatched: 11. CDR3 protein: CASSQTTGVWAYEQYF. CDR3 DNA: TGTGCCAGCAGTCAGACGACAGGGGTTTGGGCCTACGAGCAGTACTTC.

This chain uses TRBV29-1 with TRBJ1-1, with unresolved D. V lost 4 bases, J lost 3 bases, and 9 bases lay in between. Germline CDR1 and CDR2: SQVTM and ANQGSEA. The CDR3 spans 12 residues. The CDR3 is CSVVRYDTEAFF. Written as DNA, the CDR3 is TGCAGCGTTGTACGGTATGACACTGAAGCTTTCTTT. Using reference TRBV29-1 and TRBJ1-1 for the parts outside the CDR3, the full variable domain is SAVISQKPSRDICQRGTSLTIQCQVDSQVTMMFWYRQQPGQSLTLIATANQGSEATYESGFVIDKFPISRPNLTFSTLTVSNMSPEDSSIYLCSVVRYDTEAFFGQGTRLTVV.

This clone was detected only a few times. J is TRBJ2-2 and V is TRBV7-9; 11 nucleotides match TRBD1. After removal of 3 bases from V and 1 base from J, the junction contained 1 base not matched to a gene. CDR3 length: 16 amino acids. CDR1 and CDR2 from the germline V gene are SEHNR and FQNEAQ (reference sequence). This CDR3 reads CASSLGTGGNTGELFF. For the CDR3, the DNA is TGTGCCAGCAGCTTGGGGACAGGGGGGAACACCGGGGAGCTGTTTTTT.